A single sample is the source of the 25 T cell receptor beta chains below, sequenced in a study of cytotoxic CD8 clonotypes in ibrutinib-treated CLL. Assay used: immunoSEQ multiplex PCR; TCRdb lists only in-frame clones, some missing. Of about 310,000 clones in the sample, about 80% were seen once. Here the sequenced sample was PBMCs, taken before ibrutinib treatment. Receptors originate from a human donor with chronic lymphocytic leukemia.

This chain joins TRBV27 and TRBJ2-7; 10 nucleotides align to TRBD1. The CDR3 loop spans 14 amino acids. With V trimmed by 5 bases and J by 4 bases, 5 bases remained unmatched. Germline assignment: CDR1 MNHEY and CDR2 SMNVEV (reference sequence). The chain's CDR3 is CASSPRDRGYEQYF. CDR3 DNA: TGTGCCAGCAGTCCTAGGGACAGGGGTTACGAGCAGTACTTC.

This chain links TRBV5-5 with TRBJ2-1; D unclear. The CDR3 runs 15 residues. Trimming removed 0 bases at V and 2 bases at J, with 9 bases between. CDR1 is SGHKS, CDR2 YYEKEE, per germline (reference sequence). The CDR3 protein is CASSLGLGTYNEQFF. CDR3 nucleotides: TGTGCCAGCAGCTTGGGCCTAGGGACCTACAATGAGCAGTTCTTC.

A few counts support this clone. The rearrangement joins TRBV27 to TRBJ2-3, with 8 nucleotides matching TRBD2. CDR3 length equals 17 residues. V was pared by 8 bases and J by 4 bases, with 17 bases of the junction left unmatched. Germline V gives CDR1 MNHEY, CDR2 SMNVEV (reference sequence). CDR3 DNA: TGTGCCAGCGCGGAGTCGGGAGGGCCGTTAGTGGCAGATACGCAGTATTTT. Amino acids: CASAESGGPLVADTQYF.

The chain uses TRBV2 and TRBJ2-5, with 7 bases matching TRBD2. The V gene's germline CDR1 is SNHLY and CDR2 FYNNEI. This CDR3 contains 15 residues. V lost 7 bases and J lost 2; bases outside the gene matches: 10. As DNA, the CDR3 is TGTGCCAGCACGGGGCTAGCGGAGTTTCAAGAGACCCAGTACTTC. Protein: CASTGLAEFQETQYF.

As DNA, the CDR3 is TGTGCCAGCAGCTTCGGCCGGAACACTGAAGCTTTCTTT. Translating gives CASSFGRNTEAFF. The J gene is TRBJ1-1, the V gene TRBV11-2; D is uncertain. The V end was cut by 3 bases, the J end by 1 base, with 6 bases between. Germline values: CDR1 SGHAT, CDR2 FQNNGV. This CDR3 contains 13 residues.

J is TRBJ2-7 and V is TRBV27; 10 bases map to TRBD2. Germline CDR1 reads MNHEY; CDR2 reads SMNVEV (reference sequence). The CDR3 length is 16 residues. Trimming took 1 base from V and 5 from J; bases not matched to a gene: 8. The CDR3 here is CASSLYFGTSANEQYF. For the CDR3, the DNA is TGTGCCAGCAGTTTATACTTTGGGACTAGCGCAAACGAGCAGTACTTC.

This rearrangement joins TRBV5-1 to TRBJ2-1; no definite D call. CDR3 length equals 17 residues. V was pared by 3 bases and J by 0 bases, with 16 bases between. Germline V gene sequence: CDR1 SGHRS, CDR2 YFSETQ. The CDR3 protein is CASSYFPTEFSYNEQFF. The CDR3 DNA reads as TGCGCCAGCAGCTATTTCCCTACAGAATTCTCCTACAATGAGCAGTTCTTC.

This clone turned up a few times. The gene calls are TRBV7-2 and TRBJ1-2; 7 bases line up with TRBD1. V was clipped by 2 bases and J by 4 bases; unmatched bases: 7. Per germline, CDR1 SGHTA and CDR2 FQGNSA. CDR3 size: 15 residues. In nucleotides, the CDR3 is TGTGCCAGCAGCTTACACCAAACAGGGGTCTATGGCTACACCTTC. Its translation: CASSLHQTGVYGYTF.

Concerning this clone itself: Different DNA sequences within this sample yield the same CDR3. The chain links TRBV6-5 to TRBJ2-3; D is possibly TRBD1 (5 bases). The CDR3 runs to 14 residues. Trimming cost V 0 bases and J 2 bases, with 6 bases left between them. The germline CDR1 and CDR2 sequences are MNHEY and SVGAGI. CDR3 residues: CASSYSTVTDTQYF. The CDR3 nucleotides are TGTGCCAGCAGTTACTCGACAGTCACAGATACGCAGTATTTT.

This chain uses TRBV29-1 with TRBJ2-1; 9 bases are a match to TRBD1. Losses at the gene ends were 5 bases for V and 8 bases for J; bases not matched to a gene: 10. Looked up from germline, CDR1 is SQVTM and CDR2 is ANQGSEA. The CDR3 consists of 14 residues. The CDR3 here is CSVPGTGSPHEQFF. DNA of the CDR3: TGCAGCGTTCCCGGGACAGGGTCGCCCCATGAGCAGTTCTTC.

The gene calls are TRBV5-8 and TRBJ2-3; D perhaps matches TRBD2 (7 bases). Germline assignment: CDR1 SGHTS and CDR2 YDEGEE. The V gene lost 2 bases and the J gene lost 4 bases, with 11 bases spanning the gap. The CDR3 totals 14 residues. CDR3 DNA: TGTGCCAGCAGCTTCCAGGGGAGGGCAGATACGCAGTATTTT. It yields the protein CASSFQGRADTQYF.

The CDR3 here is CASSDRWTSVDEQFF. The DNA of the CDR3 is TGTGCCAGCAGTGACCGGTGGACTAGCGTCGATGAGCAGTTCTTC. The V and J genes are TRBV6-4 and TRBJ2-1; 9 positions match TRBD2. The germline CDR1 and CDR2 sequences are MRHNA and SNTAGT. The J segment lost 8 bases and the V segment lost 2 bases, leaving 7 bases of the junction unmatched. The CDR3 contains 15 residues.

The chain employs TRBV5-6 and TRBJ2-7; 9 bases align to TRBD1. V trimming: 0 bases; J trimming: 6 bases; junction bases outside the gene matches: 10. Germline V gives CDR1 SGHDT, CDR2 YYEEEE. The CDR3 consists of 16 residues. In DNA form, the CDR3 reads TGTGCCAGCAGCTTGGGAGCGGACAGGGGCCTCTCCGAGCAGTACTTC. Amino acids: CASSLGADRGLSEQYF.

The gene calls are TRBV11-3 and TRBJ2-7; 8 bases fit TRBD1. Germline loops: CDR1 SGHNT, CDR2 YENEEA. V trimming: 4 bases; J trimming: 4 bases; junction bases outside the gene matches: 6. CDR3 length equals 14 residues. CDR3: CASSSGTGRYEQYF. For the CDR3, the DNA is TGTGCCAGCAGCTCCGGGACAGGCCGTTACGAGCAGTACTTC.

The chain combines TRBV19 with TRBJ2-4, with 12 positions matching TRBD1. Losses at the gene ends were 8 bases for V and 1 base for J; bases not matched to a gene: 3. Per germline, CDR1 LNHDA and CDR2 SQIVND (reference sequence). This CDR3 comprises 15 residues. The chain's CDR3 is CASSGTGGAKNIQYF. Here the CDR3 DNA reads TGTGCCAGTTCCGGGACAGGGGGCGCCAAAAACATTCAGTACTTC. Drawing the rest from reference TRBV19 and TRBJ2-4, the complete variable domain is DGGITQSPKYLFRKEGQNVTLSCEQNLNHDAMYWYRQDPGQGLRLIYYSQIVNDFQKGDIAEGYSVSREKKESFPLTVTSAQKNPTAFYLCASSGTGGAKNIQYFGAGTRLSVL.

The chain recombines TRBV4-3 with TRBJ2-2; 11 bases align to TRBD1. CDR1 is LGHNA, CDR2 YSLEER, per germline. The CDR3 sequence is 19 residues long. The ends lost 0 bases at V and 4 bases at J; junction bases unmatched: 10. The CDR3 nucleotides read TGCGCCAGCAGCCAAGAGAATCCCGGGACAGGGGGTATCACCGGGGAGCTGTTTTTT. Translation: CASSQENPGTGGITGELFF.

This chain links TRBV28 with TRBJ2-7; D possibly uses TRBD1 or TRBD2 (5 bases each). The germline V gene encodes CDR1 MDHEN and CDR2 SYDVKM. The CDR3 spans 14 residues. Deletions cut 11 bases from V and 2 bases from J, with 19 bases between. The CDR3 DNA reads as TGTGCCGGTTCCCAGGGACGGGTGCCCTACGAGCAGTACTTC. This sequence encodes CAGSQGRVPYEQYF.

The V gene is TRBV9, the J gene TRBJ2-2; D gene unclear. V lost 4 bases, J lost 4 bases, and 8 bases lay in between. The CDR3 sequence is 13 residues long. Germline loops: CDR1 SGDLS, CDR2 YYNGEE. The CDR3 sequence: CASSPSSTGELFF. CDR3 sequence (DNA): TGTGCCAGCAGCCCCTCCAGCACCGGGGAGCTGTTTTTT.

This chain links TRBV18 with TRBJ2-3; D perhaps matches TRBD2 (5 bases). Trimming took off 1 base at V and 2 bases at J, with 10 bases between the two ends. Germline V gene sequence: CDR1 KGHSH, CDR2 LQKENI. CDR3 length: 15 residues. The CDR3, as DNA: TGTGCCAGCTCACCACTGCCGGGATCCACAGATACGCAGTATTTT. It is translated as CASSPLPGSTDTQYF. Together with reference TRBV18 and TRBJ2-3, the CDR3 gives the full variable domain: NAGVMQNPRHLVRRRGQEARLRCSPMKGHSHVYWYRQLPEEGLKFMVYLQKENIIDESGMPKERFSAEFPKEGPSILRIQQVVRGDSAAYFCASSPLPGSTDTQYFGPGTRLTVL.

The CDR3 DNA follows: TGTGCCAGCAGCCCCGGGCAGGCCACTTATGGCTACACCTTC. This gives the protein CASSPGQATYGYTF. This chain links TRBV5-4 with TRBJ1-2; no definite D call. This CDR3 spans 14 amino acids. Trimming removed 4 bases from V and 5 bases from J, with 15 bases in between. CDR1 and CDR2 (germline): SGHNT, YYREEE (reference sequence).

The chain uses TRBV6-5 and TRBJ2-7; D unclear. V lost 5 bases and J 2 bases, leaving 13 bases between the germline ends. Germline loops: CDR1 MNHEY, CDR2 SVGAGI. The CDR3 contains 14 residues. CDR3 loop: CASSNFQVPYEQYF. The CDR3 nucleotides are TGTGCCAGCAGTAACTTCCAGGTTCCCTACGAGCAGTACTTC.

CDR3 coding DNA: TGCGCCAGCAGCAACCGGGCCGATAATGAAAAACTGTTTTTT. It codes for CASSNRADNEKLFF. This chain connects TRBV5-1 to TRBJ1-4, with no clear D. V dropped 4 bases and J dropped 4 bases, with 11 bases sitting between them. The CDR3 totals 14 residues. Per the germline V gene, CDR1 is SGHRS and CDR2 is YFSETQ. The variable domain in full, with the rest retrieved from reference TRBV5-1 and TRBJ1-4, is KAGVTQTPRYLIKTRGQQVTLSCSPISGHRSVSWYQQTPGQGLQFLFEYFSETQRNKGNFPGRFSGRQFSNSRSEMNVSTLELGDSALYLCASSNRADNEKLFFGSGTQLSVL.

This clone appeared once. The CDR3 DNA reads TGCGCCAGCAGCTTGTCTAGCGGGAGGGCCGCCTACGAGCAGTACTTC. This gives the protein CASSLSSGRAAYEQYF. V gene TRBV5-1 combines with J gene TRBJ2-7; TRBD2 matches at 12 bases. Trimming cost V 1 base and J 2 bases; bases outside gene matches: 4. Germline V gene lookup returns CDR1 SGHRS and CDR2 YFSETQ. This CDR3 region has 16 residues.

The V gene is TRBV9, the J gene TRBJ1-2, with TRBD1 as a possible D gene (5 bases). Looked up from germline, CDR1 is SGDLS and CDR2 is YYNGEE. The CDR3 loop spans 13 amino acids. V was trimmed by 2 bases and J by 4 bases, leaving 9 bases between them. This CDR3 is CASSVGLSYGYTF. CDR3 nucleotide sequence: TGTGCCAGCAGCGTGGGACTTTCCTATGGCTACACCTTC.

This CDR3 reads CASSAPPTGASTDTQYF. The CDR3, as DNA: TGTGCCAGCAGCGCACCCCCAACGGGAGCCAGCACAGATACGCAGTATTTT. V usage is TRBV5-4 and J usage is TRBJ2-3; D may be TRBD2 (6 bases). This CDR3 comprises 17 residues. V was clipped by 4 bases and J by 0 bases, with 18 bases between them. The V gene's germline CDR1 is SGHNT and CDR2 YYREEE (reference sequence).